The clone carrying this T cell receptor beta chain was observed at least ten times. TCRdb itself ran the reads through MiXCR, one entry per CDR3 protein. The data contain some 440,000 distinct CDR3 sequences, roughly 31% of them singletons. This sample was included in a study of T cell repertoires in cytomegalovirus infection. The V end was cut by 5 bases, the J end by 2 bases, with 12 bases between. Germline V gene lookup returns CDR1 SGHVS and CDR2 FNYEAQ. This CDR3 spans 14 amino acids. The source of this sequence is a human donor in good health (CMV status not recorded). Some clones in this sample may be carry-over from other donors' samples. The J gene is TRBJ2-5, the V gene TRBV7-6, with D perhaps being TRBD1 or TRBD2 (5 bases each). Material: PBMCs. CDR3 region: CASSAGTGQETQYF. CDR3 nucleotide sequence: TGTGCCAGCAGCGCCGGGACGGGACAAGAGACCCAGTACTTC.